These 30 T cell receptor beta chains were all obtained from the same sample, sequenced in a study of T cell responses to AZD1222 COVID-19 vaccine. Assay used: immunoSEQ multiplex PCR; TCRdb lists only in-frame clones, some missing. The data hold 100,000 to 150,000 clones, with just over 90% observed a single time. This material consisted of peripheral blood, taken on day 0 of AZD1222 vaccination. The receptor set was obtained from an adult in good health.

This chain links TRBV19 with TRBJ2-3; D may correspond to TRBD1 or TRBD2 (5 bases each). The CDR3 consists of 16 residues. Germline V gene sequence: CDR1 LNHDA, CDR2 SQIVND (reference sequence). V lost 5 bases, J lost 2 bases, and 17 bases lay in between. CDR3 DNA: TGTGCCAGTAGTTTCACCGGGACCGCCAACACAGATACGCAGTATTTT. It yields the protein CASSFTGTANTDTQYF. The variable domain in full, with the rest retrieved from reference TRBV19 and TRBJ2-3, is DGGITQSPKYLFRKEGQNVTLSCEQNLNHDAMYWYRQDPGQGLRLIYYSQIVNDFQKGDIAEGYSVSREKKESFPLTVTSAQKNPTAFYLCASSFTGTANTDTQYFGPGTRLTVL.

V usage is TRBV20-1 and J usage is TRBJ2-5; unclear D gene. V dropped 5 bases and J dropped 5 bases, with 9 bases sitting between them. The CDR3 length is 11 residues. Looked up from germline, CDR1 is DFQATT and CDR2 is SNEGSKA (reference sequence). This CDR3 is CSAPLRETQYF. The CDR3 nucleotides are TGCAGTGCTCCTTTGCGGGAGACCCAGTACTTC.

The CDR3 DNA follows: TGTGCCAGCAGTTTGGGCGGAGCTAGTTACGAGCAGTACTTC. Its protein is CASSLGGASYEQYF. This chain links TRBV2 with TRBJ2-7, with D unresolved. With 5 bases removed from V and 4 bases from J, the gap between germline ends came to 15 bases. The CDR3 totals 14 residues. In germline, CDR1 is SNHLY, CDR2 FYNNEI.

The chain employs TRBV5-4 and TRBJ2-2; D tentatively fits TRBD1 or TRBD2 (5 bases each). The CDR3 spans 14 residues. The V and J ends lost 0 bases and 5 bases respectively, with 8 bases between them. Per the germline V gene, CDR1 is SGHNT and CDR2 is YYREEE (reference sequence). CDR3 in DNA: TGTGCCAGCAGCTTGGAGTGGGGGACCGGGGAGCTGTTTTTT. The encoded protein is CASSLEWGTGELFF.

This chain connects TRBV2 to TRBJ2-7; D is undetermined. The germline V and J ends were trimmed by 5 bases and 0 bases, with 11 bases remaining between them. In germline, CDR1 is SNHLY, CDR2 FYNNEI. The CDR3 consists of 14 residues. The CDR3 DNA reads as TGTGCCAGCAGTACAGAGTACTTCTCCTACGAGCAGTACTTC. It encodes CASSTEYFSYEQYF.

This clone has only a few counts. The chain has TRBV6-9 and TRBJ2-7; D not resolved. The CDR3 loop spans 11 amino acids. V was cut by 5 bases and J by 6 bases, with 8 bases left in between. The germline V gene encodes CDR1 MNHGY and CDR2 SVAAGI. The DNA for the CDR3 is TGTGCCAGCAGTCCTCAACTCGAGCAGTACTTC. Translated: CASSPQLEQYF.

The gene calls are TRBV11-2 and TRBJ2-1, with a weak D call TRBD2 (6 bases). The CDR3 spans 15 residues. Deletions cut 2 bases from V and 3 bases from J, with 11 bases between. Germline-derived CDR1 and CDR2 are SGHAT and FQNNGV. The DNA of the CDR3 is TGTGCCAGCAGCTTAATAGCGGTCTTCTACAATGAGCAGTTCTTC. This gives the protein CASSLIAVFYNEQFF.

The chain carries TRBV28 and TRBJ2-7; 10 bases match TRBD1. Germline V gene sequence: CDR1 MDHEN, CDR2 SYDVKM. This CDR3 has 13 residues. Trimming cost V 4 bases and J 5 bases; bases outside gene matches: 2. CDR3 nucleotide sequence: TGTGCCAGCAGTTCGACAGGGGGCGACGAGCAGTACTTC. It specifies CASSSTGGDEQYF.

This clone has a handful of counts. This chain connects TRBV5-4 to TRBJ2-1; 9 nucleotides align to TRBD2. The germline CDR1 and CDR2 sequences are SGHNT and YYREEE (reference sequence). J lost 4 bases, V lost 4 bases, and 6 bases had no gene match. The CDR3 is 15 residues long. For the CDR3, the DNA is TGTGCCAGCAGCCGCGGGACTAGCAATTACAATGAGCAGTTCTTC. It yields the protein CASSRGTSNYNEQFF.

The chain combines TRBV11-2 with TRBJ1-2, with TRBD1 identical over 8 bases. Trimming took 8 bases from V and 6 from J; bases not matched to a gene: 14. The germline V gene encodes CDR1 SGHAT and CDR2 FQNNGV. The CDR3 has 15 amino acids. CDR3 loop: CASAWDRTPGDGYTF. The CDR3 DNA reads as TGTGCCAGCGCTTGGGACAGGACCCCTGGTGATGGCTACACCTTC.

This sequence joins TRBV28 and TRBJ1-2; D is perhaps TRBD1 (6 bases). Deletions cut 8 bases from V and 0 bases from J, with 10 bases between. CDR1 is MDHEN and CDR2 is SYDVKM in the germline V gene. CDR3 length: 13 amino acids. The CDR3 nucleotides read TGTGCCAGCCGTAGACAGGCTAACTATGGCTACACCTTC. It translates to CASRRQANYGYTF.

V and J are TRBV25-1 and TRBJ2-7, with a possible D match to TRBD2 (5 bases). V shed 6 bases and J shed 6 bases, with 12 bases lying between them. This CDR3 has 12 residues. CDR1 MGHDK and CDR2 SYGVNS come from the germline V gene. CDR3: CASSLGGSEQYF. In DNA, the CDR3 is TGTGCCAGCAGCCTAGGCGGGTCCGAGCAGTACTTC.

The CDR3 spells CATSRPTSGGTQYF. CDR3 nucleotides: TGTGCCACCAGCAGGCCAACTAGCGGTGGGACCCAGTACTTC. The chain uses TRBV15 and TRBJ2-5, with TRBD2 matching over 8 bases. This CDR3 region has 14 residues. Unmatched junction bases numbered 7, after V lost 3 bases and J lost 7 bases. Germline loops: CDR1 LNHNV, CDR2 YYDKDF (reference sequence).

The rearrangement uses TRBV12-3 or TRBV12-4 and TRBJ2-2, with no clear D. V lost 5 bases to trimming and J lost 6 bases, with 7 bases between them. The CDR3 totals 12 residues. The CDR3 nucleotides are TGTGCCAGCAGTCCTCTGCCCGGGGAGCTGTTTTTT. The encoded protein is CASSPLPGELFF.

This clone appeared a single time. The chain has TRBV6-1 and TRBJ1-6; tentative D call: TRBD1 (6 bases). V lost 1 base and J lost 8, with 12 bases in between. This CDR3 contains 15 residues. Germline CDR1 MNHNS, CDR2 SASEGT. The CDR3 here is CASSEVGGWDSPLHF. The CDR3 region has the DNA TGTGCCAGCAGTGAAGTCGGGGGCTGGGATTCACCCCTCCACTTT.

This clone occurred a few times. The gene calls are TRBV7-9 and TRBJ2-7, with D unresolved. The V gene lost 2 bases and the J gene lost 1 base, with 6 bases spanning the gap. Germline CDR1 reads SEHNR; CDR2 reads FQNEAQ (reference sequence). This CDR3 comprises 13 residues. CDR3 region: CASSLTPSYEQYF. The CDR3, as DNA: TGTGCCAGCAGCTTAACTCCGTCCTACGAGCAGTACTTC.

The chain couples TRBV29-1 to TRBJ2-1; 15 bases are shared with TRBD2. With 1 base clipped from V and 4 bases from J, the junction kept 5 bases outside the gene matches. CDR1 and CDR2 (germline): SQVTM, ANQGSEA. This CDR3 region has 17 residues. CDR3 sequence: CSVEGGLAGGEYNEQFF. CDR3 nucleotides: TGCAGCGTTGAAGGGGGACTAGCGGGAGGAGAATACAATGAGCAGTTCTTC.

V gene TRBV6-5 combines with J gene TRBJ2-1; weak D call: TRBD2 (5 bases). The V end was cut by 0 bases, the J end by 6 bases, with 12 bases between. Germline CDR1 MNHEY, CDR2 SVGAGI. The CDR3 extends over 15 amino acids. Here the CDR3 DNA reads TGTGCCAGCAGTTACTCGGGAGCCCCCTTCAATGAGCAGTTCTTC. It yields the protein CASSYSGAPFNEQFF.

CDR3 region: CASSETRAGATDTQYF. CDR3 sequence (DNA): TGCGCCAGCAGCGAGACGAGAGCGGGAGCCACAGATACGCAGTATTTT. The V gene is TRBV10-1, the J gene TRBJ2-3; 8 bases line up with TRBD2. Germline CDR1 and CDR2: WNHNN and SYGVQD (reference sequence). This CDR3 is 16 amino acids long. V lost 6 bases, J lost 2 bases, and 10 bases stayed unmatched.

This clone came up a few times. V and J are TRBV5-4 and TRBJ2-3; TRBD1 matches 8 bases. V dropped 4 bases and J dropped 4; count of bases not matched to a gene: 5. The germline V gene has CDR1 SGHNT and CDR2 YYREEE (reference sequence). The CDR3 is 14 residues long. CDR3 DNA: TGTGCCAGCAGCCCAGGGGACAGGCCAGATACGCAGTATTTT. Amino acid sequence: CASSPGDRPDTQYF.

The J gene is TRBJ2-3, the V gene TRBV10-3; possible D gene TRBD2, 5 bases. CDR3 size: 13 residues. V lost 4 bases to trimming and J lost 1 base, with 6 bases between them. Germline CDR1 ENHRY, CDR2 SYGVKD. The CDR3 sequence: CAISGAGTDTQYF. Here the CDR3 DNA reads TGTGCCATCAGTGGAGCGGGCACAGATACGCAGTATTTT.

V is TRBV2 and J is TRBJ1-6; 12 bases match TRBD1. Germline V lookup: CDR1 SNHLY, CDR2 FYNNEI. The CDR3 runs to 15 residues. The J segment lost 10 bases and the V segment lost 2 bases, leaving 3 bases of the junction unmatched. CDR3 in amino acids: CASSERDRGLSPLHF. CDR3 nucleotide sequence: TGTGCCAGCAGTGAAAGGGACAGGGGGCTATCACCCCTCCACTTT.

For the CDR3, the DNA is TGTGCCAGTAGTAATCCCACAGGGGGGTACACTGAAGCTTTCTTT. Protein: CASSNPTGGYTEAFF. The V and J genes are TRBV19 and TRBJ1-1, with 8 bases aligning to TRBD1. Germline CDR1 is LNHDA and CDR2 is SQIVND (reference sequence). The J segment lost 3 bases and the V segment lost 4 bases, leaving 7 bases of the junction unmatched. This CDR3 is 15 amino acids long.

This clone came up once. The chain links TRBV28 to TRBJ2-7, with a tentative D call TRBD1 (6 bases). Deletions cut 2 bases from V and 5 bases from J, with 16 bases between. Germline V lookup: CDR1 MDHEN, CDR2 SYDVKM. CDR3 length equals 15 residues. Written as DNA, the CDR3 is TGTGCCAGCAGTTTAAGAACAGGGATCCCCCACGAGCAGTACTTC. It is translated as CASSLRTGIPHEQYF.

This chain connects TRBV4-1 to TRBJ2-2; TRBD2 agrees at 9 bases. The V gene's germline CDR1 is MGHRA and CDR2 YSYEKL. The CDR3 contains 18 residues. J was trimmed by 4 bases and V by 4 bases; bases with no gene match: 13. This chain's CDR3 is CASSLGLAIVGGTGELFF. The DNA of the CDR3 is TGCGCCAGCAGCCTTGGACTAGCGATCGTTGGGGGCACCGGGGAGCTGTTTTTT.

The chain employs TRBV29-1 and TRBJ2-3; 14 bases line up with TRBD2. The trim removed 2 bases at V and 4 bases at J, leaving 5 bases unmatched. CDR3 size: 16 residues. CDR1 SQVTM and CDR2 ANQGSEA come from the germline V gene. The CDR3 DNA sequence: TGCAGCGTTGAAAGGGGACTAGCGGGAGTGTCAGATACGCAGTATTTT. Its translation: CSVERGLAGVSDTQYF.

V usage is TRBV27 and J usage is TRBJ1-4; D is unresolved. The V and J ends lost 8 bases and 5 bases respectively, with 24 bases between them. This CDR3 has 17 amino acids. Germline CDR1 and CDR2: MNHEY and SMNVEV (reference sequence). CDR3 in amino acids: CASGPGQVGRRNEKLFF. DNA of the CDR3: TGTGCCAGCGGCCCTGGGCAGGTTGGTAGGCGAAATGAAAAACTGTTTTTT.

The chain recombines TRBV21-1 with TRBJ2-7; the tabulated D call, TRBD2, remains unverified against the DNA. TRBV21-1 corresponds to a pseudogene. This CDR3 comprises 17 residues. Here the CDR3 reads CASSKGKSSGTFYEQYF. CDR3 coding DNA: TGTGCCAGCAGCAAAGGGAAATCTAGCGGGACCTTTTACGAGCAGTACTTC.

The chain combines TRBV28 with TRBJ1-5; D may be TRBD1 (5 bases). The germline V gene has CDR1 MDHEN and CDR2 SYDVKM. The CDR3 spans 18 residues. V lost 1 base and J lost 1, with 17 bases in between. CDR3 DNA: TGTGCCAGCAGTTTATTAGTGAGTGGGGGGAGGAGCAATCAGCCCCAGCATTTT. Translation: CASSLLVSGGRSNQPQHF.

CDR3 protein: CASRTGGHGYTF. CDR3 bases: TGTGCCAGCAGAACAGGGGGCCATGGCTACACCTTC. V and J are TRBV28 and TRBJ1-2; 9 nucleotides align to TRBD1. The CDR3 runs 12 residues. Germline V gene data show CDR1 as MDHEN and CDR2 as SYDVKM. Trimming removed 6 bases from V and 6 bases from J; junction bases left unmatched: 2.